A selection of T cell receptor beta chains follows, all from one sample in a study of blood T cell repertoires in COVID-19. Generated by immunoSEQ multiplex PCR, the TCRdb table keeps only in-frame clones and is missing some. The repertoire consists of about 440,000 clones, with approximately 90% occurring once and the leading ten covering roughly 4%. The sequenced sample was peripheral blood. The source is a young woman with acute or convalescent COVID-19. Each CDR3 is given with its conserved first and last residue. Fields, in order: D gene, J gene, clone size, V gene, CDR3 protein, CDR3 DNA. A D gene is named only where the DNA matches it firmly. Clone size is not always given. Where it is, it says once, few, many or a class for expanded clones.

d_gene: NA; j_gene: TRBJ2-2; abundance: NA; v_gene: TRBV29-1; CDR3aa: CSVRDFSRAGELFF; CDR3nt: TGCAGCGTTCGGGACTTTAGCCGCGCCGGGGAGCTGTTTTTT
d_gene: NA; j_gene: TRBJ1-6; abundance: NA; v_gene: TRBV19; CDR3aa: CASSTSWSSYNSPLHF; CDR3nt: TGTGCCAGTAGTACTTCCTGGAGCTCCTATAATTCACCCCTCCACTTT
d_gene: NA; j_gene: TRBJ1-6; abundance: NA; v_gene: TRBV30; CDR3aa: CAWTLRGHNSPLHF; CDR3nt: TGTGCCTGGACCCTTCGGGGTCATAATTCACCCCTCCACTTT
d_gene: NA; j_gene: TRBJ2-2; abundance: NA; v_gene: TRBV11-2; CDR3aa: CASSSRLTASNTGELFF; CDR3nt: TGTGCCAGCAGCTCCCGGCTGACAGCTTCGAACACCGGGGAGCTGTTTTTT
d_gene: NA; j_gene: TRBJ1-6; abundance: NA; v_gene: TRBV2; CDR3aa: CASSETMSPPLHF; CDR3nt: TGTGCCAGCAGTGAAACGATGAGTCCACCCCTCCACTTT
d_gene: TRBD1; j_gene: TRBJ1-5; abundance: NA; v_gene: TRBV20-1; CDR3aa: CSASPGTGYNQPQHF; CDR3nt: TGCAGTGCTAGTCCTGGGACAGGGTACAATCAGCCCCAGCATTTT
d_gene: NA; j_gene: TRBJ2-2; abundance: NA; v_gene: TRBV30; CDR3aa: CAWTPKGELFF; CDR3nt: TGTGCCTGGACACCTAAGGGGGAGCTGTTTTTT
d_gene: TRBD1; j_gene: TRBJ1-4; abundance: NA; v_gene: TRBV2; CDR3aa: CASRSVRGSGEKLFF; CDR3nt: TGTGCCAGCAGATCAGTCAGGGGGAGTGGTGAAAAACTGTTTTTT
d_gene: NA; j_gene: TRBJ2-4; abundance: NA; v_gene: TRBV5-1; CDR3aa: CASSPDRHGVIF; CDR3nt: TGCGCCAGCAGCCCCGACCGACACGGGGTGATCTTC
d_gene: NA; j_gene: TRBJ2-1; abundance: NA; v_gene: TRBV11-2; CDR3aa: CASSHPAGRGSYNEQFF; CDR3nt: TGTGCCAGCAGCCACCCGGCGGGGCGGGGCTCCTACAATGAGCAGTTCTTC
d_gene: TRBD2; j_gene: TRBJ2-7; abundance: NA; v_gene: TRBV12-3/TRBV12-4; CDR3aa: CASSGGVGYEQYF; CDR3nt: TGTGCCAGCTCGGGGGGTGTTGGTTACGAGCAGTACTTC
d_gene: NA; j_gene: TRBJ2-7; abundance: NA; v_gene: TRBV5-5; CDR3aa: CASSLAPGARTDTYEQYF; CDR3nt: TGTGCCAGCAGCTTGGCTCCCGGAGCGAGGACTGATACCTACGAGCAGTACTTC
d_gene: TRBD1; j_gene: TRBJ2-7; abundance: NA; v_gene: TRBV5-1; CDR3aa: CASAGQGLISEQYF; CDR3nt: TGCGCCAGCGCTGGACAGGGCCTTATCTCCGAGCAGTACTTC
d_gene: TRBD1; j_gene: TRBJ1-3; abundance: NA; v_gene: TRBV24-1; CDR3aa: CATSDGGTGRGGNTIYF; CDR3nt: TGTGCCACCAGTGACGGCGGGACAGGCCGGGGTGGAAACACCATATATTTT
d_gene: TRBD1; j_gene: TRBJ1-5; abundance: NA; v_gene: TRBV6-6; CDR3aa: CASSTDRAGNQPQHF; CDR3nt: TGTGCCAGCAGCACTGACAGGGCTGGCAATCAGCCCCAGCATTTT
d_gene: NA; j_gene: TRBJ2-7; abundance: NA; v_gene: TRBV19; CDR3aa: CASSGYSTEPYEQYF; CDR3nt: TGTGCCAGTAGTGGTTATTCGACAGAGCCCTACGAGCAGTACTTC
d_gene: NA; j_gene: TRBJ2-1; abundance: NA; v_gene: TRBV18; CDR3aa: CASSPGGLDYNEQFF; CDR3nt: TGTGCCAGCTCACCGGGGGGACTGGATTACAATGAGCAGTTCTTC
d_gene: TRBD1; j_gene: TRBJ2-2; abundance: NA; v_gene: TRBV6-6; CDR3aa: CASSAGQGNTGELFF; CDR3nt: TGTGCCAGCAGTGCGGGACAGGGTAACACCGGGGAGCTGTTTTTT
d_gene: NA; j_gene: TRBJ2-7; abundance: NA; v_gene: TRBV3-1/TRBV3-2; CDR3aa: CASSQVQGVLEQYF; CDR3nt: TGTGCCAGCAGCCAAGTTCAGGGTGTGTTGGAGCAGTACTTC
d_gene: TRBD2; j_gene: TRBJ2-3; abundance: NA; v_gene: TRBV9; CDR3aa: CASSVGTGAGVTDTQYF; CDR3nt: TGTGCCAGCAGCGTAGGAACCGGAGCGGGGGTCACAGATACGCAGTATTTT
d_gene: TRBD1; j_gene: TRBJ1-2; abundance: NA; v_gene: TRBV6-6; CDR3aa: CASSPRQGAKGYTF; CDR3nt: TGTGCCAGCAGCCCACGACAGGGGGCGAAGGGCTACACCTTC
d_gene: NA; j_gene: TRBJ1-1; abundance: NA; v_gene: TRBV10-3; CDR3aa: CAVRQREDTEAFF; CDR3nt: TGTGCCGTCCGACAGAGGGAGGACACTGAAGCTTTCTTT
d_gene: TRBD2; j_gene: TRBJ2-2; abundance: NA; v_gene: TRBV29-1; CDR3aa: CSVARLAGGTGELFF; CDR3nt: TGCAGCGTCGCGAGACTAGCGGGGGGGACCGGGGAGCTGTTTTTT
d_gene: NA; j_gene: TRBJ2-5; abundance: NA; v_gene: TRBV7-9; CDR3aa: CASSLGGGWTEQETQYF; CDR3nt: TGTGCCAGCAGCTTAGGAGGGGGATGGACAGAGCAAGAGACCCAGTACTTC
d_gene: TRBD2; j_gene: TRBJ2-1; abundance: NA; v_gene: TRBV6-4; CDR3aa: CASSELAGGPGNEQFF; CDR3nt: TGTGCCAGCAGTGAACTAGCGGGGGGGCCCGGAAATGAGCAGTTCTTC
d_gene: NA; j_gene: TRBJ1-4; abundance: NA; v_gene: TRBV7-6; CDR3aa: CASSRLQGITNEKLFF; CDR3nt: TGTGCCAGCAGCCGGCTCCAGGGAATCACTAATGAAAAACTGTTTTTT
d_gene: TRBD1; j_gene: TRBJ2-5; abundance: NA; v_gene: TRBV6-1; CDR3aa: CASSVQPGQGRETQYF; CDR3nt: TGTGCCAGCAGTGTACAACCGGGACAGGGTAGGGAGACCCAGTACTTC
d_gene: TRBD2; j_gene: TRBJ2-7; abundance: NA; v_gene: TRBV30; CDR3aa: CAWRGEPGTHFGGDSEQYF; CDR3nt: TGTGCCTGGAGGGGAGAACCGGGAACACATTTCGGGGGGGATTCCGAGCAGTACTTC
d_gene: TRBD1; j_gene: TRBJ2-3; abundance: once; v_gene: TRBV10-1; CDR3aa: CASSADRGLGTDTQYF; CDR3nt: TGCGCCAGCAGCGCTGACAGGGGTCTGGGCACAGATACGCAGTATTTT
d_gene: NA; j_gene: TRBJ2-3; abundance: NA; v_gene: TRBV25-1; CDR3aa: CASSEGSRDTQYF; CDR3nt: TGTGCCAGCAGTGAAGGGAGTCGGGATACGCAGTATTTT
d_gene: TRBD1; j_gene: TRBJ2-7; abundance: NA; v_gene: TRBV6-5; CDR3aa: CASSWDRGSYEQYF; CDR3nt: TGTGCCAGCAGCTGGGACAGGGGGTCCTACGAGCAGTACTTC
d_gene: NA; j_gene: TRBJ2-3; abundance: NA; v_gene: TRBV11-3; CDR3aa: CASSLGAGSTDTQYF; CDR3nt: TGTGCCAGCAGCTTAGGTGCGGGGAGCACAGATACGCAGTATTTT
d_gene: TRBD2; j_gene: TRBJ2-5; abundance: NA; v_gene: TRBV6-1; CDR3aa: CASSEGSGGGETQYF; CDR3nt: TGTGCCAGCAGTGAAGGGTCGGGCGGGGGAGAGACCCAGTACTTC
d_gene: NA; j_gene: TRBJ1-1; abundance: NA; v_gene: TRBV18; CDR3aa: CASSPGGSGNSEAFF; CDR3nt: TGTGCCAGCTCACCAGGGGGCAGCGGCAATTCTGAAGCTTTCTTT
d_gene: NA; j_gene: TRBJ1-1; abundance: NA; v_gene: TRBV24-1; CDR3aa: CATSDSVNTEAFF; CDR3nt: TGTGCCACCAGTGACTCGGTCAACACTGAAGCTTTCTTT
d_gene: TRBD1; j_gene: TRBJ1-5; abundance: NA; v_gene: TRBV6-5; CDR3aa: CASRRTGIGNQPQHF; CDR3nt: TGTGCCAGCAGAAGGACAGGGATTGGGAATCAGCCCCAGCATTTT
d_gene: TRBD1; j_gene: TRBJ1-6; abundance: NA; v_gene: TRBV6-5; CDR3aa: CATSGQGRSPLHF; CDR3nt: TGTGCCACCTCCGGACAGGGACGTTCACCCCTCCACTTT
d_gene: TRBD2; j_gene: TRBJ2-3; abundance: NA; v_gene: TRBV2; CDR3aa: CASSAGSASGRDTQYF; CDR3nt: TGTGCCAGCAGCGCAGGCTCGGCTAGCGGTAGGGATACGCAGTATTTT
d_gene: NA; j_gene: TRBJ1-5; abundance: NA; v_gene: TRBV7-9; CDR3aa: CASSLGGQPQHF; CDR3nt: TGTGCCAGCAGCTTAGGAGGGCAGCCCCAGCATTTT
d_gene: NA; j_gene: TRBJ1-1; abundance: NA; v_gene: TRBV18; CDR3aa: CASSLGSGDTEAFF; CDR3nt: TGTGCCAGCTCACTCGGGTCCGGCGACACTGAAGCTTTCTTT
d_gene: NA; j_gene: TRBJ2-7; abundance: NA; v_gene: TRBV15; CDR3aa: CATSRDMRSSYEQYF; CDR3nt: TGTGCCACCAGCAGAGATATGAGGAGCTCCTACGAGCAGTACTTC
d_gene: TRBD1; j_gene: TRBJ2-5; abundance: NA; v_gene: TRBV25-1; CDR3aa: CASSEEQGALGETQYF; CDR3nt: TGTGCCAGCAGTGAAGAGCAGGGGGCTCTTGGGGAGACCCAGTACTTC